The 20 T cell receptor beta chains presented below share a single source sample, sequenced in a study of blood T cell repertoires in COVID-19. The method was immunoSEQ multiplex PCR; TCRdb's version includes in-frame clones alone and lacks a portion of them. The sample includes around 180,000 clones, approximately 79% seen only once; the top ten take 17%. What was sequenced was peripheral blood. Every receptor here comes from a man in his 60s with active or convalescent COVID-19.

This clone was counted only a few times. The CDR3 sequence: CASSLRTGGLVTEAFF. In DNA, the CDR3 is TGTGCCAGCAGCTTAAGAACAGGGGGCTTAGTCACTGAAGCTTTCTTT. The chain is built from TRBV7-9 and TRBJ1-1; 9 nucleotides align to TRBD1. The CDR3 has 16 residues. V shed 2 bases and J 4 bases; nucleotides not matched to a gene: 8. Per the germline V gene, CDR1 is SEHNR and CDR2 is FQNEAQ (reference sequence).

The J gene is TRBJ2-1, the V gene TRBV9; D is unclear. CDR1 is SGDLS, CDR2 YYNGEE, per germline. V dropped 4 bases and J dropped 6 bases, with 14 bases sitting between them. This CDR3 contains 14 residues. The CDR3 sequence: CASSSLEHLNEQFF. The CDR3 coding sequence is TGTGCCAGCAGCTCTCTCGAGCATCTCAATGAGCAGTTCTTC.

This clone was seen a single time. The chain combines TRBV7-2 with TRBJ2-7, with TRBD2 as a possible D gene (5 bases). This CDR3 is 12 amino acids long. V lost 5 bases and J lost 9, with 14 bases in between. Germline V lookup: CDR1 SGHTA, CDR2 FQGNSA. CDR3 sequence: CASSPVSARQYF. As DNA, the CDR3 is TGTGCCAGCAGCCCGGTTAGCGCACGGCAGTACTTC.

V and J are TRBV7-8 and TRBJ1-4, with D hard to call. Germline assignment: CDR1 SGHVS and CDR2 FQNEAQ. The length of the CDR3 is 16 residues. The germline V and J ends were trimmed by 1 base and 3 bases, with 12 bases remaining between them. CDR3 protein: CASSLVTGSANEKLFF. The DNA for the CDR3 is TGTGCCAGCAGCTTAGTGACGGGGTCGGCTAATGAAAAACTGTTTTTT.

CDR3 DNA sequence: TGTGCCAGCAGTTCCTACTACGAGCAGTACTTC. Its protein product is CASSSYYEQYF. J is TRBJ2-7 and V is TRBV6-2 or TRBV6-3; D unresolved. Germline V lookup: CDR1 MNHEY, CDR2 SVGEGT. The CDR3 loop spans 11 amino acids. Trimming removed 4 bases from V and 3 bases from J, with 4 bases in between.

CDR3 amino acids: CAISGPDSSNQPQHF. CDR3 nucleotide sequence: TGTGCCATCAGTGGGCCGGACAGTAGCAATCAGCCCCAGCATTTT. The gene calls are TRBV10-3 and TRBJ1-5; possible D gene TRBD1, 6 bases. Germline CDR1 is ENHRY and CDR2 is SYGVKD. Between the trimmed V and J ends, which lost 4 bases and 0 bases, there was a span of 10 bases. CDR3 length equals 15 residues.

V is TRBV5-4 and J is TRBJ2-4; TRBD1 might be the D (7 bases). The V end was cut by 4 bases, the J end by 10 bases, with 15 bases between. Germline lookup yields CDR1 SGHNT and CDR2 YYREEE (reference sequence). This CDR3 comprises 13 residues. The CDR3 is CASSPGQGGIQYF. Written as DNA, the CDR3 is TGTGCCAGCAGCCCGGGCCAGGGGGGAATTCAGTACTTC.

This clone was picked up one time. The rearrangement joins TRBV28 to TRBJ1-2; 9 positions match TRBD1. Germline-derived CDR1 and CDR2 are MDHEN and SYDVKM. The CDR3 has 14 residues. V lost 6 bases and J lost 8; bases outside the gene matches: 10. For the CDR3, the DNA is TGTGCCAGCAGGTTACAGGGGGCAAGTCGAGGCTACACCTTC. This sequence encodes CASRLQGASRGYTF.

This sequence joins TRBV6-6 and TRBJ1-2; maybe TRBD1 (6 bases). Germline CDR1 and CDR2: MNHNY and SVGAGI (reference sequence). Trimming left V 7 bases short and J 2 bases short, with 8 bases between. This CDR3 comprises 12 residues. The CDR3 DNA sequence: TGTGCCAGCAACGACAGGAACTATGGCTACACCTTC. It yields the protein CASNDRNYGYTF.

The chain uses TRBV28 and TRBJ1-5; 8 bases line up with TRBD1. Germline V CDR1 and CDR2: MDHEN, SYDVKM. The CDR3 consists of 15 residues. J lost 1 base, V lost 5 bases, and 4 bases had no gene match. CDR3 sequence (DNA): TGTGCCAGCAGTCCGCAGGGGGCGAGCAATCAGCCCCAGCATTTT. Protein: CASSPQGASNQPQHF.

This chain links TRBV5-4 with TRBJ2-5; a possible D gene is TRBD2 (5 bases). CDR3 size: 13 residues. V was pared by 6 bases and J by 5 bases, with 14 bases between. CDR1 is SGHNT, CDR2 YYREEE, per germline (reference sequence). The CDR3 spells CASKAQTGETQYF. CDR3 nucleotides: TGTGCCAGCAAGGCGCAGACGGGGGAGACCCAGTACTTC.

The chain combines TRBV11-2 with TRBJ2-1, with TRBD2 identical over 8 bases. V gave up 6 bases and J gave up 10 bases; unmatched junction bases: 2. The CDR3 has 11 amino acids. Germline CDR1 SGHAT, CDR2 FQNNGV. The CDR3 region is CASRTSVEQFF. The CDR3 DNA is TGTGCCAGCAGGACTAGCGTGGAGCAGTTCTTC.

In its sample, this clone was seen once. The chain is built from TRBV28 and TRBJ2-5; 16 nucleotides agree with TRBD2. The germline CDR1 and CDR2 sequences are MDHEN and SYDVKM. This CDR3 has 19 amino acids. V trimming: 8 bases; J trimming: 5 bases; junction bases outside the gene matches: 17. In nucleotides, the CDR3 is TGTGCCAGCGCCCAGGGCCCTGGGACTAGCGGGAGGGCGAAGGAGACCCAGTACTTC. It codes for CASAQGPGTSGRAKETQYF.

The chain recombines TRBV6-1 with TRBJ2-7; a possible D gene is TRBD1 (6 bases). Germline V gene data show CDR1 as MNHNS and CDR2 as SASEGT. This CDR3 comprises 17 residues. V shed 0 bases and J shed 4 bases, with 19 bases lying between them. CDR3 protein: CASSEALLGAQEYEQYF. DNA of the CDR3: TGTGCCAGCAGTGAAGCGCTTCTGGGGGCCCAAGAATACGAGCAGTACTTC.

V is TRBV20-1 and J is TRBJ2-7; 8 bases line up with TRBD2. The germline V gene encodes CDR1 DFQATT and CDR2 SNEGSKA (reference sequence). The V segment lost 3 bases and the J segment 5 bases; nucleotides outside the gene matches: 6. The CDR3 has 13 residues. CDR3 nucleotide sequence: TGCAGTGCTAGTGCGGGGGGCGTAAACGAGCAGTACTTC. Amino acids: CSASAGGVNEQYF.

This chain joins TRBV11-3 and TRBJ1-1; D uncertain. The CDR3 sequence is 13 residues long. Germline CDR1 is SGHNT and CDR2 is YENEEA. V dropped 8 bases and J dropped 8 bases, with 18 bases sitting between them. The CDR3 reads CASGRGGTTEAFF. CDR3 DNA: TGTGCCAGCGGTAGAGGTGGAACCACCGAAGCTTTCTTT.

The chain combines TRBV5-1 with TRBJ2-1, with TRBD2 identical over 12 bases. Germline loops: CDR1 SGHRS, CDR2 YFSETQ. Trimming removed 4 bases from V and 6 bases from J; junction bases left unmatched: 8. The CDR3 totals 16 residues. CDR3 sequence (DNA): TGCGCCAGCAGCCGTCCTAGCGGGAGGGGAAGCAATGAGCAGTTCTTC. Protein product: CASSRPSGRGSNEQFF.

The CDR3, as DNA: TGTGCCAGCAGTATAGGGACATCGGGGATGGGGACTGAAGCTTTCTTT. As protein: CASSIGTSGMGTEAFF. The chain has TRBV28 and TRBJ1-1, with D possibly TRBD1 on 6 matching bases. The ends were cut back, 5 bases at V and 5 bases at J, with 21 bases in the middle. Germline loops: CDR1 MDHEN, CDR2 SYDVKM. This CDR3 region has 16 residues.

This clone has only a few counts. The chain links TRBV11-1 to TRBJ1-6, with TRBD1 as a possible D gene (5 bases). The CDR3 runs 14 residues. The ends were cut back, 5 bases at V and 8 bases at J, with 13 bases in the middle. Germline V gene lookup returns CDR1 SGHAT and CDR2 FQDESV (reference sequence). CDR3 sequence: CASSSGTLYSPLHF. CDR3 in DNA: TGTGCCAGCAGCAGCGGGACCCTGTATTCACCCCTCCACTTT.

The chain has TRBV24-1 and TRBJ1-5; TRBD1 aligns across 11 bases. From germline, CDR1 is KGHDR and CDR2 SFDVKD. Trimming at V came to 3 bases and at J to 6 bases, leaving 6 bases not matched to a gene. There are 16 residues in the CDR3. The CDR3 DNA follows: TGTGCCACCAGTGATCCGGGACAGGGGGAGGTTCAGCCCCAGCATTTT. It specifies CATSDPGQGEVQPQHF.